This T cell receptor beta chain was retrieved from a study of metastatic and nonmetastatic thyroid tumors. As for the study in general: Malignant thyroid and benign thyroid patients provided blood and tumor or nodule tissue whose repertoires were compared.

Study results and caveats: Reportedly, malignant thyroid tumors had significantly higher TCR beta diversity than benign nodules, in blood and tumor.

Nobody among the patients had been given any treatment before thyroid surgery. TCRdb re-analyzed the PCR reads using MiXCR. The sample carries approximately 41,000 clones, 25% to 30% recorded once. For this clone: The antigen remains undetermined. A read error is likely, as this CDR3 ends without the conserved phenylalanine or tryptophan.

The sample comprised blood. This sequence originates from a male donor with papillary thyroid cancer or a benign thyroid nodule (not recorded which). Some clones in this sample may be carry-over from other donors' samples.

The CDR3 nucleotides read TGCGCCAGCATCCCGAACCCAGGGCGCGTATCTGAAGCTTTCGTT. It yields the protein CASIPNPGRVSEAFV. The gene calls are TRBV5-1 and TRBJ1-1, with D possibly being TRBD1 (5 bases). The CDR3 has 15 residues. Germline V gene sequence: CDR1 SGHRS, CDR2 YFSETQ. V gave up 6 bases and J gave up 6 bases, with 21 bases separating them.